This TCR beta chain was found in a study of T cell responses to AZD1222 COVID-19 vaccine. TCRdb keeps only in-frame clones here, not all; method: immunoSEQ multiplex PCR. The sample holds over 100,000 clones, approximately 87% seen once. The V end lost 1 base, the J end lost 0 bases, and 12 bases lay between the germline ends. The CDR3 spans 16 residues. Per the germline V gene, CDR1 is SGHTA and CDR2 is FQGNSA. This receptor was taken from an adult who received the AZD1222 COVID-19 vaccine. The V gene is TRBV7-2, the J gene TRBJ1-1; the D is unclear. Sequences were derived from peripheral blood, sampled 28 days after the second AZD1222 dose. In nucleotides, the CDR3 is TGTGCCAGCAGCTTAGAAAGCGGCAGAGTGAACACTGAAGCTTTCTTT. It codes for CASSLESGRVNTEAFF.